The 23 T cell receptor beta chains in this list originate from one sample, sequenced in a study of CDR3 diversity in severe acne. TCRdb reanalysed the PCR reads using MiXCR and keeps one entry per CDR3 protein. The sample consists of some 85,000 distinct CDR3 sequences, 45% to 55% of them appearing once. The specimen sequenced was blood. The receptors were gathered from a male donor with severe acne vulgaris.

CDR3 nucleotides: TGCAGCGTTGAAACGGGGGGGCAAGAGACCCAGTACTTC. Translating gives CSVETGGQETQYF. The chain uses TRBV29-1 and TRBJ2-5; 8 bases map to TRBD2. V gave up 2 bases and J gave up 2 bases; unmatched junction bases: 1. This CDR3 contains 13 residues. CDR1 and CDR2 from the germline V gene are SQVTM and ANQGSEA.

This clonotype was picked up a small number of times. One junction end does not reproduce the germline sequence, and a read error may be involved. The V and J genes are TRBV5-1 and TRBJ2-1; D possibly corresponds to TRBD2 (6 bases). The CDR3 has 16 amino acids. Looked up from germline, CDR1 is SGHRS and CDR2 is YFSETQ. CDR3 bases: TGTGCCAGCAGCTTGGCCTGGCGGGACGGGATCAATGAGCAGTTCTTC. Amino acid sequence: CASSLAWRDGINEQFF.

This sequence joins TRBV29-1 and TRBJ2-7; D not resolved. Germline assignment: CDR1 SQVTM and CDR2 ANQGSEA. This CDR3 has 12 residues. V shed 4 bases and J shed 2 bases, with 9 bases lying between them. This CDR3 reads CSVAWQAYEQYF. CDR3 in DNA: TGCAGCGTTGCTTGGCAGGCCTACGAGCAGTACTTC.

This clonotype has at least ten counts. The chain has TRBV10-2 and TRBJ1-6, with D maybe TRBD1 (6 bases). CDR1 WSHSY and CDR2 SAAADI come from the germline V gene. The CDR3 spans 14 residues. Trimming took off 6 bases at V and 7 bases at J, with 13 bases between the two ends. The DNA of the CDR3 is TGCGCCAGCAGATTTGACAGGACAAATTCACCCCTCCACTTT. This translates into CASRFDRTNSPLHF.

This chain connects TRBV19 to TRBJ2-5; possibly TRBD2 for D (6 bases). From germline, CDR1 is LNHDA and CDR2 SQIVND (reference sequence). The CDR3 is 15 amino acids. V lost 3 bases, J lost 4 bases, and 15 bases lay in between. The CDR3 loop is CASSIQMGAGETQYF. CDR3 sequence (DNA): TGTGCCAGTAGTATCCAAATGGGAGCGGGAGAGACCCAGTACTTC.

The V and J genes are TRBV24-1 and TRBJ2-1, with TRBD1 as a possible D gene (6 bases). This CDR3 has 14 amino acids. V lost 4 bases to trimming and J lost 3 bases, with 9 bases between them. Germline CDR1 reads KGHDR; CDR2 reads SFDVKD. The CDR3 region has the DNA TGTGCCACCAGTGACAGGGGCTTCTACAATGAGCAGTTCTTC. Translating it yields CATSDRGFYNEQFF.

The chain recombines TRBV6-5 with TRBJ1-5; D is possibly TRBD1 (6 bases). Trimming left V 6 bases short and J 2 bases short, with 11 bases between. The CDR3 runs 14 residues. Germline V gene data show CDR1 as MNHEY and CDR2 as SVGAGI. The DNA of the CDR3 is TGTGCCAGCAGGGAACAGGGAGGCAATCAGCCCCAGCATTTT. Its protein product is CASREQGGNQPQHF.

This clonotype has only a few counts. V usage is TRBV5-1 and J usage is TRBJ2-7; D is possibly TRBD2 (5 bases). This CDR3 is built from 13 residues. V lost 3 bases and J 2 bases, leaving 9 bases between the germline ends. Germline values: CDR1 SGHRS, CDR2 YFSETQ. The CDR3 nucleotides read TGCGCCAGCAGCTCAACCGGGGCCTACGAGCAGTACTTC. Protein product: CASSSTGAYEQYF.

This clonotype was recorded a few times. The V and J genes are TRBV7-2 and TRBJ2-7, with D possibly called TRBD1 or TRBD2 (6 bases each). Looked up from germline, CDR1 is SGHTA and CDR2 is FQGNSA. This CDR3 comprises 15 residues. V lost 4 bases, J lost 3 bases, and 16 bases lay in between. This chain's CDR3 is CASSSPGGRYYEQYF. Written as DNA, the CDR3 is TGTGCCAGCAGCTCGCCCGGGGGCAGGTACTACGAGCAGTACTTC. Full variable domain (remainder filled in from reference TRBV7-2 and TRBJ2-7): GAGVSQSPSNKVTEKGKDVELRCDPISGHTALYWYRQSLGQGLEFLIYFQGNSAPDKSGLPSDRFSAERTGGSVSTLTIQRTQQEDSAVYLCASSSPGGRYYEQYFGPGTRLTVT.

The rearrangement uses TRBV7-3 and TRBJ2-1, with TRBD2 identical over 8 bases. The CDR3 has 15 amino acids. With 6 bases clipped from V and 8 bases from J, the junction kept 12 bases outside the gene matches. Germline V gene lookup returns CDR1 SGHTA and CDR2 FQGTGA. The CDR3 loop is CASSYSGTRPYEQFF. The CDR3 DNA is TGTGCCAGCAGTTACTCCGGGACTAGACCTTATGAGCAGTTCTTC.

CDR3: CSAHPLDEGSVLYNSPLHF. CDR3 nucleotide sequence: TGCAGTGCACATCCCCTGGACGAGGGTAGCGTCCTATATAATTCACCCCTCCACTTT. The chain is built from TRBV20-1 and TRBJ1-6; D unresolved. Trimming pared 6 bases from V and 4 bases from J, leaving 28 bases between. Germline CDR1 DFQATT, CDR2 SNEGSKA (reference sequence). This CDR3 is built from 19 residues.

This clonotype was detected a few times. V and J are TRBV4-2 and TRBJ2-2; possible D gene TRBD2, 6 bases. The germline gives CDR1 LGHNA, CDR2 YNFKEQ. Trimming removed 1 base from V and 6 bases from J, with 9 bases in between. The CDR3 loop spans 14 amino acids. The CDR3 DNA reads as TGTGCCAGCAGCCAAGGGGGGGTCTCCGGGGAGCTGTTTTTT. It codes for CASSQGGVSGELFF.

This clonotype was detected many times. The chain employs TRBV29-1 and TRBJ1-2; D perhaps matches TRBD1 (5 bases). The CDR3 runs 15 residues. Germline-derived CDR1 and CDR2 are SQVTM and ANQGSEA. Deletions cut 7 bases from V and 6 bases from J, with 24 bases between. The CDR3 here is CSGGNSFPPFDGYTF. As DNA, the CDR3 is TGCAGCGGGGGGAACAGTTTCCCTCCTTTCGATGGCTACACCTTC.

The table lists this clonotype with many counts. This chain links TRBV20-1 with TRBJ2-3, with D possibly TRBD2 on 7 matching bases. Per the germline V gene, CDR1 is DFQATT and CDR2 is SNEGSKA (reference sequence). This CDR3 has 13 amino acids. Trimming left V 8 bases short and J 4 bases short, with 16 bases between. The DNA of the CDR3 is TGCAGTCCTCAAAAAGGGGGGGCAGATACGCAGTATTTT. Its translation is CSPQKGGADTQYF.

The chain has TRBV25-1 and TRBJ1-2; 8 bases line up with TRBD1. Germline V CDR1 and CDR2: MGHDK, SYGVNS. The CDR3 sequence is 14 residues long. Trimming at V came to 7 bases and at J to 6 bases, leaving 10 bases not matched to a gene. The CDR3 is CASIRQGKIDGYTF. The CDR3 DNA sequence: TGTGCCAGCATCCGACAGGGGAAGATAGATGGCTACACCTTC.

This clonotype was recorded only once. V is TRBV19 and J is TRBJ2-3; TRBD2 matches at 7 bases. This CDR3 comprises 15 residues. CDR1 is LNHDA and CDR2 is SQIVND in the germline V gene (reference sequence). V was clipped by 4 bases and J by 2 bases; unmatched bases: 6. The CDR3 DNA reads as TGTGCCAGTAGTACCTTGAGCGGGACCACAGATACGCAGTATTTT. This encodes CASSTLSGTTDTQYF. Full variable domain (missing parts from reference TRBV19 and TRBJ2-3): DGGITQSPKYLFRKEGQNVTLSCEQNLNHDAMYWYRQDPGQGLRLIYYSQIVNDFQKGDIAEGYSVSREKKESFPLTVTSAQKNPTAFYLCASSTLSGTTDTQYFGPGTRLTVL.

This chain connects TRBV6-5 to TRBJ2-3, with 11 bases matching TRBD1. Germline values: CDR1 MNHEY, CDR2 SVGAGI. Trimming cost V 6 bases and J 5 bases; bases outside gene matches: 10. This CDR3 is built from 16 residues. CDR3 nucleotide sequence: TGTGCCAGCAGCTCCCCCTGGACAGGGGGCGTAGATACGCAGTATTTT. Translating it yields CASSSPWTGGVDTQYF.

This CDR3 is CAWGGLAGLDEQFF. The CDR3 DNA follows: TGTGCCTGGGGAGGACTAGCGGGACTCGATGAGCAGTTCTTC. V and J are TRBV30 and TRBJ2-1, with 12 nucleotides matching TRBD2. The ends lost 5 bases at V and 8 bases at J; junction bases unmatched: 7. This CDR3 is built from 14 residues. In germline, CDR1 is GTSNPN, CDR2 SVGIG (reference sequence).

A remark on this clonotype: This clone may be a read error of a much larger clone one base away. CDR3 in amino acids: CASSLATDLYGHTF. The CDR3 DNA follows: TGCGCCAGCAGCTTGGCGACAGACCTTTATGGCCACACCTTC. The chain carries TRBV5-1 and TRBJ1-2; TRBD1 might be the D (5 bases). Germline loops: CDR1 SGHRS, CDR2 YFSETQ. The CDR3 runs to 14 residues.

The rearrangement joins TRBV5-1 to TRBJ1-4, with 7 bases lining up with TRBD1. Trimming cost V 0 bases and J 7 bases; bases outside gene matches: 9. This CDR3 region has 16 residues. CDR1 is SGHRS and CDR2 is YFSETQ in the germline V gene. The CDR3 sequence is CASSLGQGWPGEKLFF. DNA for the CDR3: TGCGCCAGCAGCTTGGGACAGGGATGGCCTGGTGAAAAACTGTTTTTT.

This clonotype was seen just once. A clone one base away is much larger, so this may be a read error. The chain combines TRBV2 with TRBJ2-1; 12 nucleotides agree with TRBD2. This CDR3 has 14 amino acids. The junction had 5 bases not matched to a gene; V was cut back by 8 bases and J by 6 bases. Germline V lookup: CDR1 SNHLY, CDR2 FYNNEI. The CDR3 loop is CASWRLAGANEQFF. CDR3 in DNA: TGTGCCAGCTGGAGACTAGCGGGAGCCAATGAGCAGTTCTTC.

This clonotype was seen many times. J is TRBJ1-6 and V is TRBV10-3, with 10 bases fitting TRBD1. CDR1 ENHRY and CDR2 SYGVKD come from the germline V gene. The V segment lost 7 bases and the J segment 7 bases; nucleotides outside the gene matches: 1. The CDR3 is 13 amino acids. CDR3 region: CAITGQGNSPLHF. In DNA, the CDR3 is TGTGCCATCACGGGACAGGGGAATTCACCCCTCCACTTT.

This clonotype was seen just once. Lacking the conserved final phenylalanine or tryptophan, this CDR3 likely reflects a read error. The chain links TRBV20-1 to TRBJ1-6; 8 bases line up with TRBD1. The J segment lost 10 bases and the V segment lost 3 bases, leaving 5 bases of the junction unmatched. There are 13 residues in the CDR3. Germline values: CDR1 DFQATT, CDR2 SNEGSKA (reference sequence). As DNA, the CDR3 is TGCAGTGCTAGCGGACAGGGAGGGTCACCCCTCCACCTT. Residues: CSASGQGGSPLHL.